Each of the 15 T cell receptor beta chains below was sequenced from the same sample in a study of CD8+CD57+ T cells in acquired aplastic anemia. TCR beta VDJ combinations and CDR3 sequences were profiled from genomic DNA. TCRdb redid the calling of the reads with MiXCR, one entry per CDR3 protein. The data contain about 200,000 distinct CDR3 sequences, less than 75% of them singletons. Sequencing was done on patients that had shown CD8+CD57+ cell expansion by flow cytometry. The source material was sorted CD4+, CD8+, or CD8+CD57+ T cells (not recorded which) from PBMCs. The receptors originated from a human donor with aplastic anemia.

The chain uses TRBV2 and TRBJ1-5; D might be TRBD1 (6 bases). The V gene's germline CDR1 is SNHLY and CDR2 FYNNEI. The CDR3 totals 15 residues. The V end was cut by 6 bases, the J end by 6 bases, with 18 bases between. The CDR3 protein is CASSIYRVSGQPQHF. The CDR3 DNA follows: TGTGCCAGCAGCATATACAGGGTTTCAGGTCAGCCCCAGCATTTT. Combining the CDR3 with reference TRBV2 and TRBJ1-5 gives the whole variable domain EPEVTQTPSHQVTQMGQEVILRCVPISNHLYFYWYRQILGQKVEFLVSFYNNEISEKSEIFDDQFSVERPDGSNFTLKIRSTKLEDSAMYFCASSIYRVSGQPQHFGDGTRLSIL.

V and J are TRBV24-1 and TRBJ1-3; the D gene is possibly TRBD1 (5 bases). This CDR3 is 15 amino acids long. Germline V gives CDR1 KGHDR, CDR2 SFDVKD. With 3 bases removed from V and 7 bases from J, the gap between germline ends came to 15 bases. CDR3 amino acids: CATSDPGRTGNTIYF. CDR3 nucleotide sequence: TGTGCCACCAGTGATCCGGGACGTACCGGGAACACCATATATTTT.

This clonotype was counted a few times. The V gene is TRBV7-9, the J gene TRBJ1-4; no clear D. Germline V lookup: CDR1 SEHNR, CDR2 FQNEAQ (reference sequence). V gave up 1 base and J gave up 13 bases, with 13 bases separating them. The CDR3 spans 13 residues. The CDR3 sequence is CASSLVAKGGLFF. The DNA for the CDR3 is TGTGCCAGCAGCTTAGTAGCTAAGGGTGGACTGTTTTTT.

This CDR3 is CASSFGPGNQPQHF. Here the CDR3 DNA reads TGTGCCAGCAGCTTTGGTCCAGGCAATCAGCCCCAGCATTTT. V gene TRBV7-9 combines with J gene TRBJ1-5; D is unclear. This CDR3 has 14 amino acids. Germline-derived CDR1 and CDR2 are SEHNR and FQNEAQ (reference sequence). V was pared by 3 bases and J by 2 bases, with 8 bases between.

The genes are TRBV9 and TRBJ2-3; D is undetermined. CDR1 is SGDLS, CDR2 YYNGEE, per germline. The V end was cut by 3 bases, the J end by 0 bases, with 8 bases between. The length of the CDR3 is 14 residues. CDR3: CASSGGVSTDTQYF. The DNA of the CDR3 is TGTGCCAGCAGCGGGGGTGTTAGCACAGATACGCAGTATTTT.

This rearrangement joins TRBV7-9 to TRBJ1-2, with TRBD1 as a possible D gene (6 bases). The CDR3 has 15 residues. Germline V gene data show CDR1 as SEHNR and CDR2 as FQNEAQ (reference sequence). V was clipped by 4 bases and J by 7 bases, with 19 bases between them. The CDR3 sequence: CASSSPPTGAGGYTF. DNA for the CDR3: TGTGCCAGCAGCTCACCCCCGACAGGTGCGGGTGGCTACACCTTC.

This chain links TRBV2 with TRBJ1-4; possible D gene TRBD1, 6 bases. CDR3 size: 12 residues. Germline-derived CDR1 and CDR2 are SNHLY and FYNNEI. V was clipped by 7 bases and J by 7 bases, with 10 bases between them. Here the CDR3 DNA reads TGTGCCAGCAAGGGGGTCTCTGAAAAACTGTTTTTT. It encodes CASKGVSEKLFF. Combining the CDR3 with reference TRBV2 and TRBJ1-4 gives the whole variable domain EPEVTQTPSHQVTQMGQEVILRCVPISNHLYFYWYRQILGQKVEFLVSFYNNEISEKSEIFDDQFSVERPDGSNFTLKIRSTKLEDSAMYFCASKGVSEKLFFGSGTQLSVL.

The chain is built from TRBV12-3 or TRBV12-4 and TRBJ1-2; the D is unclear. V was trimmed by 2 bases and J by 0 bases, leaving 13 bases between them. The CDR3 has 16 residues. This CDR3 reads CASSLLSQSANYGYTF. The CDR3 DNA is TGTGCCAGCAGTTTATTATCCCAGTCAGCTAACTATGGCTACACCTTC.

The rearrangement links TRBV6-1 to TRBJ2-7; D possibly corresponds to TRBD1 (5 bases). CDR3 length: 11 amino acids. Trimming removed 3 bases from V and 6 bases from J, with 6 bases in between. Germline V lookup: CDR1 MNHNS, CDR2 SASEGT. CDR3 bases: TGTGCCAGCAGTGATGGGGCCGAGCAGTACTTC. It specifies CASSDGAEQYF.

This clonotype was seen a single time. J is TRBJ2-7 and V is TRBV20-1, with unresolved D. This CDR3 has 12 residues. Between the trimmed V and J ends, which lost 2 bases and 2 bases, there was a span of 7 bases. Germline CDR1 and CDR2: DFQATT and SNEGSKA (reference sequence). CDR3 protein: CSARLDAYEQYF. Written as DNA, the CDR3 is TGCAGTGCTAGATTGGACGCCTACGAGCAGTACTTC.

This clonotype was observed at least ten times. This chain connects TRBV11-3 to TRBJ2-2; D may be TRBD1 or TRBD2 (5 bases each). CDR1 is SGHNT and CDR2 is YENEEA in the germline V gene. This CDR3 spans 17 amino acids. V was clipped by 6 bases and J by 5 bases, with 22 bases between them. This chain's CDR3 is CASSQDDRVGVTGELFF. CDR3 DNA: TGTGCCAGCAGTCAAGACGACCGGGTGGGGGTTACCGGGGAGCTGTTTTTT.

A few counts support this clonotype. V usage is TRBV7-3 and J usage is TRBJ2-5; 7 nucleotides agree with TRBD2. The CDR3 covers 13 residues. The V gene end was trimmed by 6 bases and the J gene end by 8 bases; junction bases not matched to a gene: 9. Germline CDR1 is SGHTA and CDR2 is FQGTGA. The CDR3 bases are TGTGCCAGCAGTCTGGCGGGAGAGGGAACCCAGTACTTC. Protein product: CASSLAGEGTQYF.

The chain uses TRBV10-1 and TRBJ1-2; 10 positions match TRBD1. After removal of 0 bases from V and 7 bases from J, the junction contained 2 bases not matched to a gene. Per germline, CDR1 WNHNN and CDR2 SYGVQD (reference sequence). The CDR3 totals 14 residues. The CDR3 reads CASSESTGGSGYTF. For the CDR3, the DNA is TGCGCCAGCAGTGAGTCGACAGGGGGCAGTGGCTACACCTTC.

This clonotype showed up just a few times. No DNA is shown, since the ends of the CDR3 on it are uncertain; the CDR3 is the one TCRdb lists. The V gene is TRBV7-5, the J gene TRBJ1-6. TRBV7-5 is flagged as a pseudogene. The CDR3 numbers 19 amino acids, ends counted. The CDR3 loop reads CISVPEAETGSSYNSPLHF.

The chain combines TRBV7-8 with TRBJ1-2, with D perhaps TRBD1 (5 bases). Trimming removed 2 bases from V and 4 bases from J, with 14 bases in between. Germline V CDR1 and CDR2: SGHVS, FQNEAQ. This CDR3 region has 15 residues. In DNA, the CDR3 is TGTGCCAGCAGCTTAAACCACCAAGGGGCCTATGGCTACACCTTC. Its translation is CASSLNHQGAYGYTF.